The 11 T cell receptor beta chains listed next were all sequenced from one sample in a study of radiation and T cells in renal cell carcinoma (dated by TCRdb to about 2020). Reading the label with the study, this specimen's time point is: baseline pretreatment blood. What this sample's treatment or condition label stands for: 15 Gy SBRT to primary tumor, nephrectomy 4 weeks later. Preparation of the library involved the immunoSEQ multiplex PCR assay. The immuneACCESS repertoire file appears here via TCRdb, limited to in-frame rearrangements. These files lack a portion of the clones; in checked studies, under half of the deficit traces to unresolved V genes, and the cause of the others is not known. The sample profile shows about 95,000 clones; 70% to 90% of them were found once. Of the sample, 6.5% to 8.5% falls within the top ten clones. Source: blood, taken from a patient whose treatment included radiotherapy and nephrectomy. The receptor source for this set is a man aged 50-59 years with renal cell carcinoma.

The chain uses TRBV11-2 and TRBJ2-7; 9 bases agree with TRBD1. V dropped 5 bases and J dropped 7; count of bases not matched to a gene: 12. The CDR3 is 15 amino acids. The germline gives CDR1 SGHAT, CDR2 FQNNGV. CDR3 amino acids: CASSGGGTGWGEQYF. As DNA, the CDR3 is TGTGCCAGCAGCGGTGGCGGGACAGGGTGGGGTGAGCAGTACTTC.

The chain employs TRBV28 and TRBJ1-2; D is unresolved. Trimming left V 3 bases short and J 4 bases short, with 18 bases between. Germline CDR1 reads MDHEN; CDR2 reads SYDVKM. The length of the CDR3 is 16 residues. Written as DNA, the CDR3 is TGTGCCAGCAGTTTTGAGACACTAGGAGGAAGCTATGGCTACACCTTC. This sequence encodes CASSFETLGGSYGYTF.

The chain is built from TRBV2 and TRBJ1-4; weak D call: TRBD1 (5 bases). This CDR3 region has 15 residues. Trimming stripped 2 bases from V and 0 bases from J, with 7 bases between. Germline V gives CDR1 SNHLY, CDR2 FYNNEI. Written as DNA, the CDR3 is TGTGCCAGCAGTGAACGGACATCAACTAATGAAAAACTGTTTTTT. This translates into CASSERTSTNEKLFF.

Comment on this clone: The identical CDR3 is also encoded by other nucleotide sequences in the sample. The J gene is TRBJ1-3, the V gene TRBV30; D gene unclear. CDR3 length: 11 residues. V lost 2 bases and J lost 7, with 6 bases in between. Germline V gene sequence: CDR1 GTSNPN, CDR2 SVGIG (reference sequence). Here the CDR3 reads CAWSSGNTIYF. CDR3 in DNA: TGTGCCTGGAGTAGTGGGAACACCATATATTTT.

V usage is TRBV14 and J usage is TRBJ2-3; D is ambiguous. In germline, CDR1 is SGHDN, CDR2 FVKESK. The V end lost 3 bases, the J end lost 2 bases, and 3 bases lay between the germline ends. The CDR3 has 12 amino acids. Here the CDR3 DNA reads TGTGCCAGCAGCCACCTCACAGATACGCAGTATTTT. It encodes CASSHLTDTQYF.

This clone has only one observation. CDR3 amino acids: CASSFGTGAVGTEAFF. The CDR3 coding sequence is TGTGCCAGCAGTTTTGGAACAGGGGCTGTTGGCACTGAAGCTTTCTTT. The chain carries TRBV6-5 and TRBJ1-1, with TRBD1 matching over 7 bases. The CDR3 has 16 amino acids. CDR1 is MNHEY, CDR2 SVGAGI, per germline. With 4 bases clipped from V and 4 bases from J, the junction kept 12 bases outside the gene matches.

This clone has only one observation. This sequence joins TRBV14 and TRBJ2-7, with 7 bases aligning to TRBD1. This CDR3 comprises 12 residues. Per the germline V gene, CDR1 is SGHDN and CDR2 is FVKESK. The V and J ends lost 5 bases and 6 bases, in that order; junction bases with no gene match: 4. CDR3 coding DNA: TGTGCCAGCAGCAGCAGGGGGACCGAGCAGTACTTC. Translating it yields CASSSRGTEQYF.

CDR3 amino acids: CASSERTGPATNEKLFF. The CDR3 DNA follows: TGTGCCAGCTCAGAAAGGACAGGCCCAGCAACTAATGAAAAACTGTTTTTT. This rearrangement joins TRBV18 to TRBJ1-4; TRBD1 matches at 7 bases. The CDR3 runs to 17 residues. Trimming at V came to 5 bases and at J to 0 bases, leaving 9 bases not matched to a gene. The V gene's germline CDR1 is KGHSH and CDR2 LQKENI. The entire variable domain, with the rest obtained from reference TRBV18 and TRBJ1-4, is as follows: NAGVMQNPRHLVRRRGQEARLRCSPMKGHSHVYWYRQLPEEGLKFMVYLQKENIIDESGMPKERFSAEFPKEGPSILRIQQVVRGDSAAYFCASSERTGPATNEKLFFGSGTQLSVL.

This clone was detected a few times. This chain joins TRBV25-1 and TRBJ2-3; 8 bases map to TRBD2. The CDR3 sequence is 14 residues long. J lost 2 bases, V lost 5 bases, and 3 bases had no gene match. Germline loops: CDR1 MGHDK, CDR2 SYGVNS. The CDR3 DNA is TGTGCCAGCAGTTCGACTAGCGACACAGATACGCAGTATTTT. It encodes CASSSTSDTDTQYF.

This chain connects TRBV7-3 to TRBJ2-3, with 11 bases identical to TRBD2. With V trimmed by 6 bases and J by 2 bases, 7 bases remained unmatched. In germline, CDR1 is SGHTA, CDR2 FQGTGA. CDR3 length: 16 amino acids. The CDR3 DNA reads as TGTGCCAGCAGATCCGGGACTAGCGGCCTCACAGATACGCAGTATTTT. This sequence encodes CASRSGTSGLTDTQYF.

In its sample, this clone was seen once. J is TRBJ1-1 and V is TRBV5-1; D ambiguous. The CDR3 loop spans 14 amino acids. Germline CDR1 reads SGHRS; CDR2 reads YFSETQ. Deletions cut 0 bases from V and 0 bases from J, with 6 bases between. The CDR3 sequence is CASSLALMNTEAFF. CDR3 DNA: TGCGCCAGCAGCTTGGCCCTAATGAACACTGAAGCTTTCTTT.